The rows below give T cell receptor beta chains drawn from one sample of a study of blood T cell repertoires in COVID-19. TCRdb's table, derived via immunoSEQ multiplex PCR, lists solely in-frame clones and lacks some. The sample has about 200,000 clones, under 90% seen once. Sequenced: peripheral blood. The receptors originated from a woman aged 80 or over with COVID-19, enrolled during active disease. Each CDR3 is given with its conserved first and last residue. Each record gives: D gene, V gene, clone size, J gene, CDR3 DNA, CDR3 protein. D genes are given only for firm matches. Clone size is not always given. Where it is, it says once, few, many or a class for expanded clones.

TRBD1	TRBV7-2	once	TRBJ2-7	TGTGCCAGCAGCTTGACAGGGGGCCCTTACTACGAGCAGTACTTC	CASSLTGGPYYEQYF
TRBD1	TRBV9	NA	TRBJ2-7	TGTGCCAGCAGCAGGGCAGGGGGCGGCGAGCAGTACTTC	CASSRAGGGEQYF
NA	TRBV28	once	TRBJ1-3	TGTGCCAGCAGCCCGCCCACAGGGTCCGTCAACACCATATATTTT	CASSPPTGSVNTIYF
NA	TRBV19	NA	TRBJ1-4	TGTGCCAGTCGTCTACGGGAATGGGATGAAAAACTGTTTTTT	CASRLREWDEKLFF
TRBD1	TRBV5-4	NA	TRBJ2-1	TGTGCCAGCAGAGAGGGGGCGGGTGTGACCTACAATGAGCAGTTCTTC	CASREGAGVTYNEQFF
NA	TRBV2	NA	TRBJ1-2	TGTGCCAGCAGGGGAGATAGTAGCTATGGCTACACCTTC	CASRGDSSYGYTF
TRBD1	TRBV18	few	TRBJ1-1	TGTGCCAGCTCCCCGGGACAGGTTGTAATGAACACTGAAGCTTTCTTT	CASSPGQVVMNTEAFF
TRBD1	TRBV27	NA	TRBJ1-6	TGTGCCAGCAGTTCCCATGGGACAGATGCTTCTCGGTCCTATAATTCACCCCTCCACTTT	CASSSHGTDASRSYNSPLHF
NA	TRBV20-1	few	TRBJ2-7	TGCAGTGCCCCGAGCTCCTACGAGCAGTACTTC	CSAPSSYEQYF
NA	TRBV6-1	NA	TRBJ1-3	TGTGCCAGCAGTGAAACAGGGCTCCTCTCTGGAAACACCATATATTTT	CASSETGLLSGNTIYF
NA	TRBV24-1	NA	TRBJ2-7	TGTGCCACCAGTGAGCACAGGCTTGAGTGCTACGAGCAGTACTTC	CATSEHRLECYEQYF
NA	TRBV6-5	NA	TRBJ1-4	TGTGCCAGCAGCGACTACGGGGAAAAACTGTTTTTT	CASSDYGEKLFF
TRBD1	TRBV19	NA	TRBJ1-6	TGTGCCAGTAGAGATTCTGGGACAGCCTATAATTCACCCCTCCACTTT	CASRDSGTAYNSPLHF
NA	TRBV9	NA	TRBJ2-5	TGTGCCAGCAGCGTAGCGGACAGTCAAGAGACCCAGTACTTC	CASSVADSQETQYF
NA	TRBV6-1	NA	TRBJ2-3	TGTGCCAGCAGTGAATCACAGACCACAGATACGCAGTATTTT	CASSESQTTDTQYF
TRBD1	TRBV4-1	NA	TRBJ1-5	TGCGCCAGCAGCCAGGGACAGGGAGGGTTCAATCAGCCCCAGCATTTT	CASSQGQGGFNQPQHF
NA	TRBV3-1/TRBV3-2	NA	TRBJ2-3	TGTGCCAGCAGCCAAGGAGGGTTGGATTCAGATACGCAGTATTTT	CASSQGGLDSDTQYF
NA	TRBV7-9	NA	TRBJ1-5	TGTGCCAGCAGCTTGGGCGGGGATCAGCCCCAGCATTTT	CASSLGGDQPQHF
TRBD2	TRBV27	NA	TRBJ2-2	TGTGCCACCATGGCGGGGGGGGCCGCCGGGGAGCTGTTTTTT	CATMAGGAAGELFF
TRBD1	TRBV7-7	NA	TRBJ1-1	TGTGCTAGCAGCCCTATCGACAGGGGAACTGAAGCTTTCTTT	CASSPIDRGTEAFF
TRBD1	TRBV29-1	NA	TRBJ1-6	TGCAGCGTTGATCCACCGGGACAGGGAAGTTCACCCCTCCACTTT	CSVDPPGQGSSPLHF
NA	TRBV5-1	NA	TRBJ2-5	TGCGCCAGCAGCTTGGGGACTCTCCAAGAGACCCAGTACTTC	CASSLGTLQETQYF
NA	TRBV18	NA	TRBJ1-1	TGTGCCAGCTCACCAGGGGGGGGAAACACTGAAGCTTTCTTT	CASSPGGGNTEAFF
NA	TRBV9	NA	TRBJ2-7	TGTGCCAGCAGCGTTCAGGGGTTACCCTACGAGCAGTACTTC	CASSVQGLPYEQYF
NA	TRBV25-1	NA	TRBJ1-1	TGTGCCAGCAGTTCCCATGCCAGAGAAGCTTTCTTT	CASSSHAREAFF
NA	TRBV24-1	NA	TRBJ2-2	TGTGCCACCAGTCAGCGCCAGGGTAGGCTGTTTTTT	CATSQRQGRLFF
TRBD1	TRBV3-1/TRBV3-2	NA	TRBJ1-2	TGTGCCAGCAGCCCAAGGGGGCCAGGGAACTATGGCTACACCTTC	CASSPRGPGNYGYTF
NA	TRBV25-1	NA	TRBJ1-5	TGTGCCAGCAGTGGAGGGTTGCAGCCCCAGCATTTT	CASSGGLQPQHF
NA	TRBV7-2	NA	TRBJ2-2	TGTGCCAGCAGAGTGACAGGTCTCGGGGAGCTGTTTTTT	CASRVTGLGELFF
NA	TRBV2	NA	TRBJ2-3	TGTGCCAGCAGTGCCCAGGGTAGATCAGATACGCAGTATTTT	CASSAQGRSDTQYF
TRBD2	TRBV5-1	few	TRBJ2-3	TGCGCCAGCAGCTTGGCTAGCGGCCCAGATACGCAGTATTTT	CASSLASGPDTQYF
TRBD1	TRBV4-1	NA	TRBJ2-5	TGCGCCAGCAGCCATCCTTACAGGGGCTTGAGAGAGACCCAGTACTTC	CASSHPYRGLRETQYF
TRBD2	TRBV19	NA	TRBJ2-6	TGTGCCAGTAGTATAGGACTAGCGGGGACCTCTGGGGCCAACGTCCTGACTTTC	CASSIGLAGTSGANVLTF
NA	TRBV25-1	NA	TRBJ1-5	TGTGCCAGCAGTGATAACAGGGACGGTCAGCCCCAGCATTTT	CASSDNRDGQPQHF
NA	TRBV6-6	NA	TRBJ1-2	TGTGCCAGCAGTTATGAAAGGGGAATCGACTATGGCTACACCTTC	CASSYERGIDYGYTF
TRBD1	TRBV5-1	NA	TRBJ2-7	TGCGCCAGCAGCCGAGGGACAGGGGACAGCTCCTACGAGCAGTACTTC	CASSRGTGDSSYEQYF
NA	TRBV19	NA	TRBJ1-2	TGTGCCAGTAGTATAGATCATGAGGGCGGTGGCTACACTTTC	CASSIDHEGGGYTF
NA	TRBV25-1	NA	TRBJ1-1	TGTGCCAGCAGTGCTGGACAACTTACATGGAACACTGAAGCTTTCTTT	CASSAGQLTWNTEAFF
TRBD1	TRBV19	NA	TRBJ2-7	TGTGCCAACCCGGACAGGTCTGCCTACGAGCAGTACTTC	CANPDRSAYEQYF
NA	TRBV25-1	NA	TRBJ1-2	TGTGCCAGCAGTGACCCAGGGTTTGGCTACACCTTC	CASSDPGFGYTF
NA	TRBV5-1	NA	TRBJ2-7	TGCGCCAGCAGCTTCGAGGGAAGGGATTTCGGTGAGCAGTACTTC	CASSFEGRDFGEQYF
TRBD1	TRBV28	NA	TRBJ1-2	TGTGCCAGCAGTAAGACAGGGGGGGCCTTTGGCTACACCTTC	CASSKTGGAFGYTF
NA	TRBV19	NA	TRBJ2-7	TGTGCCAGTAGGCAGGGTGAGGTGTACGAGCAGTACTTC	CASRQGEVYEQYF
NA	TRBV9	NA	TRBJ2-6	TGTGCCAGCAGCGTAGGAGGTACTGGGGCCAACGTCCTGACTTTC	CASSVGGTGANVLTF
NA	TRBV6-1	NA	TRBJ1-6	TGTGCCAGCAGTGAAGTACCGACAGCCAATTCACCCCTCCACTTT	CASSEVPTANSPLHF
NA	TRBV28	NA	TRBJ1-2	TGTGCCAGCAGTACCGGGTCCAACCTCAACTATGGCTACACCTTC	CASSTGSNLNYGYTF
NA	TRBV3-1/TRBV3-2	NA	TRBJ1-1	TGTGCCAGCAGCCAAGGCTGGGGGGACACTGAAGCTTTCTTT	CASSQGWGDTEAFF
NA	TRBV6-5	NA	TRBJ2-2	TGTGCCAGCGCCTGGACTCCCGGGGACACCGGGGAGCTGTTTTTT	CASAWTPGDTGELFF
TRBD1	TRBV27	NA	TRBJ1-2	TGTGCCAGCAGTTTTTTAGGGGAGACAGGGGGTCAAGGCTACACCTTC	CASSFLGETGGQGYTF
NA	TRBV6-1	NA	TRBJ1-6	TGTGCCAGCAGTGAAGCTACCAGGAATTCACCCCTCCACTTT	CASSEATRNSPLHF
NA	TRBV6-2/TRBV6-3	NA	TRBJ1-6	TGTGCCAGCAGTTTTTCGCCCGGGACCTATAATTCACCCCTCCACTTT	CASSFSPGTYNSPLHF
NA	TRBV28	once	TRBJ2-7	TGTGCCAGCAGTTTTGACGGGGGTAAACTCTCCTACGAGCAGTACTTC	CASSFDGGKLSYEQYF
NA	TRBV6-1	NA	TRBJ1-1	TGTGCCAGCAGTGAAGGGAGAGGCATGAACACTGAAGCTTTCTTT	CASSEGRGMNTEAFF
NA	TRBV3-1/TRBV3-2	NA	TRBJ1-1	TGTGCCAGCAGCTCGGTACAGGAAGCTTTCTTT	CASSSVQEAFF
NA	TRBV28	NA	TRBJ1-5	TGTGCCACTAGGGGAGGTGGGGGGGAAAGCAATCAGCCCCAGCATTTT	CATRGGGGESNQPQHF
TRBD2	TRBV6-5	few	TRBJ2-7	TGTGCCAGCAGACCGGGACTAGCGGGGGAGCAGTACTTC	CASRPGLAGEQYF
NA	TRBV9	NA	TRBJ1-5	TGTGCCAGCTCAAAGGGACTAGTGGATCAGCCCCAGCATTTT	CASSKGLVDQPQHF
NA	TRBV5-1	few	TRBJ1-1	TGCGCCAGCAGCCCCGCGAGAGGAGGGAACACTGAAGCTTTCTTT	CASSPARGGNTEAFF
TRBD1	TRBV9	NA	TRBJ1-1	TGTGCCAGCAGCGGGACAGGGGGTCCCACTGAAGCTTTCTTT	CASSGTGGPTEAFF
NA	TRBV7-9	few	TRBJ2-5	TGTGCCAGCAGCCGAGCGGTGGAAGAGACCCAGTACTTC	CASSRAVEETQYF